This T cell receptor (beta chain) was captured in a study of cytomegalovirus exposure and HLA in healthy donors. Unmatched junction bases numbered 2, after V lost 0 bases and J lost 9 bases. Germline V gene data show CDR1 as MNHEY and CDR2 as SVGAGI. This CDR3 has 13 residues. 60 Vbeta and 13 Jbeta primers were used in PCR. Clones were sequenced by immunoSEQ multiplex PCR, and TCRdb holds only the in-frame ones, with some missing. The sample consists of some 120,000 clones, more than 65% of them appearing once. This sequence originates from a man between 18 and 35 years old in good health and CMV-seronegative. Sequencing was carried out using PBMCs. The V and J genes are TRBV6-5 and TRBJ2-1; 7 positions agree with TRBD1. Here the CDR3 DNA reads TGTGCCAGCAGTTACTCGGACAGGCGTGAGCAGTTCTTC. It yields the protein CASSYSDRREQFF.